This T cell receptor (beta chain) comes out of a study of blood T cell repertoires in COVID-19. The overall study: Nucleic acid was either cDNA or gDNA, and it came from T cells, B-cell-depleted T cells, or PBMCs.

The length of the CDR3 is 15 residues. V shed 5 bases and J shed 2 bases, with 15 bases lying between them. Per germline, CDR1 MDHEN and CDR2 SYDVKM. Enrollees, about 18 to 95 years old, lived in fewer than 25 US areas. Membership in each cohort depended on participant-reported clinical history. For recovered donors of Cohort 3, there were two negative PCRs, clearance, or symptom resolution. The data were produced by immunoSEQ multiplex PCR, yet TCRdb's version contains in-frame clones alone and is incomplete. The data contain fewer than 400,000 clones, about nine tenths of them singletons. V usage is TRBV28 and J usage is TRBJ1-2; the D gene is possibly TRBD1 (6 bases). Input material: PBMCs or T cells enriched from blood (not recorded which). The TCR originated in a man in his sixties who had recovered from COVID-19. The CDR3 nucleotides are TGTGCCAGCAGTCCCCGGGGAGGGGGGAACTATGGCTACACCTTC. This codes for CASSPRGGGNYGYTF.